This T cell receptor (beta chain) was documented in a study of T-cell memory formation after mild COVID-19. Notes on the study in general: Detection of some responders pre-infection suggested pre-existing cross-reactive memory T cells participated. Contracting clones localized mainly to CM and EM when CD4+ and mainly to EMRA when CD8+.

Trimming removed 7 bases at V and 3 bases at J, with 12 bases between. The CDR3 has 13 residues. There are a few counts of this clonotype. Antigen specificity is unknown. From the 5' RACE reads, TCRdb called clonotypes with MiXCR, one entry per CDR3 protein. The sample has about 320,000 distinct CDR3 sequences, 13% to 15% seen once. Source material: PBMCs or a T cell subset sorted from them (not recorded which). V and J are TRBV12-3 or TRBV12-4 and TRBJ1-1; D may be TRBD1 (5 bases). The source of this sequence is a man aged 18 to 29 who had mild COVID-19 (a few samples of this study predate the infection). Cell type and time point are not known. CDR3 DNA: TGTGCCAGCACCCTCACAGGTTACACTGAAGCTTTCTTT. Translating gives CASTLTGYTEAFF.